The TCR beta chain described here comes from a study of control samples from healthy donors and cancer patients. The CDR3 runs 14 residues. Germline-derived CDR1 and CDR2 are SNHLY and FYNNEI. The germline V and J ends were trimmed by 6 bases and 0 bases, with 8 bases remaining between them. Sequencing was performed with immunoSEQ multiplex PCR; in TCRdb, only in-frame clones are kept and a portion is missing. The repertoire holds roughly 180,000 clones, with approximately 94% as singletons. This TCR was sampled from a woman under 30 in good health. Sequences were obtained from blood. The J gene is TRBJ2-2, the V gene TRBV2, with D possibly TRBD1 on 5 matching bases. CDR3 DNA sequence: TGTGCCAGCAGGACAGACACGAACACCGGGGAGCTGTTTTTT. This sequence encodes CASRTDTNTGELFF.